This entry concerns a single TCR beta chain. Using immunoSEQ multiplex PCR, the repertoire was profiled, and TCRdb retains in-frame clones only, with some absent. The sample has 65,000 to 70,000 clones, about three quarters seen once. This entry belongs to a study of OX40 agonist ivuxolimab in advanced cancers. Study at large: All patients had ivuxolimab intravenously every 2 weeks at 0.01 to 10 mg/kg. Two cutaneous melanoma patients and one hepatocellular carcinoma patient, three in all, had partial responses. Males comprised about 84% of the group, whose mean age was 60 years (range roughly 20 to 85). Hepatocellular carcinoma, melanoma, renal cell or head and neck cancer occurred in dose-escalation patients.

The sequence derives from an adult with an advanced solid tumor such as melanoma, head and neck, liver or kidney cancer. Specimen: CD4+ or CD8+ T cells sorted from blood, collected in a trial of the OX40 agonist ivuxolimab.

CDR3 sequence (DNA): TGTGCCATCAGTGAGTTAGCAGAAGAGACCCAGTACTTC. Translating it yields CAISELAEETQYF. This chain uses TRBV10-3 with TRBJ2-5; no definite D call. This CDR3 has 13 residues. Germline V gene lookup returns CDR1 ENHRY and CDR2 SYGVKD. Between the trimmed V and J ends, which lost 1 base and 3 bases, there was a span of 6 bases.